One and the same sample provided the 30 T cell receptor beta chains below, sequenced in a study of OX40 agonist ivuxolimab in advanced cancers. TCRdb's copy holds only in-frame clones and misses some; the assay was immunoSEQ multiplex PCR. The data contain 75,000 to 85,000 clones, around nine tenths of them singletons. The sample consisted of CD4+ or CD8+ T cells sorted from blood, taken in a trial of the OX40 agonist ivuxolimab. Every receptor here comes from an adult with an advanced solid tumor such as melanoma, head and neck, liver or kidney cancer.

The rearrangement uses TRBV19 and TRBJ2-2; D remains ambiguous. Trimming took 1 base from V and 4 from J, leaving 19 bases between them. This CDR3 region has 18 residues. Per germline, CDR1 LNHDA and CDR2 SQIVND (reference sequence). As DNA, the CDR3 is TGTGCCAGTAGTATAGCATCCCTCGGTGGCTATGTCACCGGGGAGCTGTTTTTT. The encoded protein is CASSIASLGGYVTGELFF.

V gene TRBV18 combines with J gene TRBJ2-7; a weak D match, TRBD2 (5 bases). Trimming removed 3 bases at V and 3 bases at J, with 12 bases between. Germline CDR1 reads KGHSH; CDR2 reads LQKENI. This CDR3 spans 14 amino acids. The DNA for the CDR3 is TGTGCCAGCTCACCCACCGGGATTAACTACGAGCAGTACTTC. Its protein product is CASSPTGINYEQYF.

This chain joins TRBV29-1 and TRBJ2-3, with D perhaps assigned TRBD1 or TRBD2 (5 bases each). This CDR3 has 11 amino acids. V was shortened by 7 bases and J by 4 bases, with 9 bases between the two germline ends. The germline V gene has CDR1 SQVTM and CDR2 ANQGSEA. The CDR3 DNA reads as TGCAGCGCCCAGGGAGCAGATACGCAGTATTTT. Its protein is CSAQGADTQYF.

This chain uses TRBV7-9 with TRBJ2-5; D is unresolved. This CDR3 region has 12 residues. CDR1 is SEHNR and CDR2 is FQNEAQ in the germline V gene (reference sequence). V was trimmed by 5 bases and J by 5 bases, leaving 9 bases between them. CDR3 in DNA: TGTGCCAGCAGCAGAGAATTGGAGACCCAGTACTTC. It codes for CASSRELETQYF. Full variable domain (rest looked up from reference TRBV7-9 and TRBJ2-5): DTGVSQNPRHKITKRGQNVTFRCDPISEHNRLYWYRQTLGQGPEFLTYFQNEAQLEKSRLLSDRFSAERPKGSFSTLEIQRTEQGDSAMYLCASSRELETQYFGPGTRLLVL.

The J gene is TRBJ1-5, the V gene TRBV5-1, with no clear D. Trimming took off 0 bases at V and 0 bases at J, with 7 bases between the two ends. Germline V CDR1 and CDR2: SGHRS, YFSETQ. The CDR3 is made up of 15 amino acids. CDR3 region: CASSLDYDSNQPQHF. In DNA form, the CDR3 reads TGCGCCAGCAGCTTGGATTATGATAGCAATCAGCCCCAGCATTTT.

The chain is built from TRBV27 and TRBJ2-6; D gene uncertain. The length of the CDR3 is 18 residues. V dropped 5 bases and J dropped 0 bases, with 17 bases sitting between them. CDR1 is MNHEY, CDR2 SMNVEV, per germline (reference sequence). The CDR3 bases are TGTGCCAGCAGTGAAAGTATGATGCTGAGCTCTGGGGCCAACGTCCTGACTTTC. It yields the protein CASSESMMLSSGANVLTF.

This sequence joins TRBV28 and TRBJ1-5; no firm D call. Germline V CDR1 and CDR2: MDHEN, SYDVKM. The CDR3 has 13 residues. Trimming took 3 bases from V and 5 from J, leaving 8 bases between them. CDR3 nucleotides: TGTGCCAGCAGTTTCCGGGTTTATCAGCCCCAGCATTTT. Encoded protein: CASSFRVYQPQHF.

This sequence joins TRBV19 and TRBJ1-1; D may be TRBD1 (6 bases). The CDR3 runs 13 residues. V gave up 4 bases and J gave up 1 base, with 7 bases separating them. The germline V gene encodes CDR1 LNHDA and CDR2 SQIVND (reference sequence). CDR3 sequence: CASSTGQNTEAFF. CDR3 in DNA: TGTGCCAGTAGTACGGGACAGAACACTGAAGCTTTCTTT.

CDR3 sequence: CASSLAGQGSRGNTIYF. CDR3 nucleotide sequence: TGTGCCAGCAGCTTGGCGGGACAGGGAAGTCGGGGAAACACCATATATTTT. The rearrangement joins TRBV7-9 to TRBJ1-3; 9 bases agree with TRBD1. Germline V gene data show CDR1 as SEHNR and CDR2 as FQNEAQ (reference sequence). After removal of 3 bases from V and 4 bases from J, the junction contained 10 bases not matched to a gene. This CDR3 region has 17 residues.

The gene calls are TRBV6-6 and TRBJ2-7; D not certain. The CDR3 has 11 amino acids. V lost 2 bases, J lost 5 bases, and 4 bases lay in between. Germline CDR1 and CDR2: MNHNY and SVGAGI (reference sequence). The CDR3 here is CASSYLDEQYF. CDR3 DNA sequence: TGTGCCAGCAGTTACCTCGACGAGCAGTACTTC.

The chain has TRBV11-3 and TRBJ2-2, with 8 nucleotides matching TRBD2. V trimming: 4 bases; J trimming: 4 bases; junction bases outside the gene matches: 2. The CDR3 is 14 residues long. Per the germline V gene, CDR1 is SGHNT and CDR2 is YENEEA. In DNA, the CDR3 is TGTGCCAGCAGCTGGGGGACTAGCACCGGGGAGCTGTTTTTT. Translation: CASSWGTSTGELFF.

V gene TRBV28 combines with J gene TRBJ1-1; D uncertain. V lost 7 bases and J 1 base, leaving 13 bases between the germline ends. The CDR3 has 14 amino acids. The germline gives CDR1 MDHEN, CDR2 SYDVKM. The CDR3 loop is CASKGVSANTEAFF. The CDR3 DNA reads TGTGCCAGCAAAGGTGTGTCGGCGAACACTGAAGCTTTCTTT. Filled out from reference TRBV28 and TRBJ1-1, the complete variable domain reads DVKVTQSSRYLVKRTGEKVFLECVQDMDHENMFWYRQDPGLGLRLIYFSYDVKMKEKGDIPEGYSVSREKKERFSLILESASTNQTSMYLCASKGVSANTEAFFGQGTRLTVV.

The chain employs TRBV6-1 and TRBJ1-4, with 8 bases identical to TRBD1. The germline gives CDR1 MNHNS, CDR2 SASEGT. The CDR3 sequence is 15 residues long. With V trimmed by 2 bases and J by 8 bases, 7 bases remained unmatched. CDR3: CASSEYMGQVEKLFF. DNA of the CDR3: TGTGCCAGCAGTGAATATATGGGACAGGTCGAAAAACTGTTTTTT.

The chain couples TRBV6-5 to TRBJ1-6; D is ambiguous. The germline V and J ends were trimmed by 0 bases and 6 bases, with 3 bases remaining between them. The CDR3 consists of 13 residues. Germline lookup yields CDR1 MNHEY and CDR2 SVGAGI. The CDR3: CASSYSLNSPLHF. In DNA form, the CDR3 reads TGTGCCAGCAGTTACTCGCTTAATTCACCCCTCCACTTT.

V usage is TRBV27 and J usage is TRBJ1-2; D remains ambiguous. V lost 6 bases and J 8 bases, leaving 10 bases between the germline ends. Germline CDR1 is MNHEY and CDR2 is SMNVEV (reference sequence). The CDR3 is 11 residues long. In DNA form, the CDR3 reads TGTGCCAGCAGGGGTGGACCAGGCTACACCTTC. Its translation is CASRGGPGYTF.

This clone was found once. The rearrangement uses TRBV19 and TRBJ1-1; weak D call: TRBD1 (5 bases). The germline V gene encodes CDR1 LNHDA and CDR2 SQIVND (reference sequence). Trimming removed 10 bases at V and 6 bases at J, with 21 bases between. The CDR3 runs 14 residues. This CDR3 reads CATDDTGGTAEAFF. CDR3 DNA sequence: TGTGCCACTGACGACACAGGAGGAACGGCTGAAGCTTTCTTT.

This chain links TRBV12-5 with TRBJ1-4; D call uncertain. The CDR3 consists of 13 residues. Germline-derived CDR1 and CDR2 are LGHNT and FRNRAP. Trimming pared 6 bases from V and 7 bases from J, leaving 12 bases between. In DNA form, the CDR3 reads TGTGCTAGTGGGCGGACCAGGAGTGAAAAACTGTTTTTT. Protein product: CASGRTRSEKLFF.

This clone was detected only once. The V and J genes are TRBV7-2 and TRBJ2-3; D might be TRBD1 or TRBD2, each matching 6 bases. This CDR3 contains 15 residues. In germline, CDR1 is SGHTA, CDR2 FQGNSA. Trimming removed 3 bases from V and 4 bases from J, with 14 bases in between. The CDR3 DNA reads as TGTGCCAGCAGCTTCTCCGGGGGCTTAGCAGATACGCAGTATTTT. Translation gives CASSFSGGLADTQYF.

The CDR3 region has the DNA TGTGCCGCAGGGACAGGGGTCCAAGAGACCCAGTACTTC. Residues: CAAGTGVQETQYF. The rearrangement links TRBV7-9 to TRBJ2-5, with 10 bases aligning to TRBD1. V lost 11 bases and J lost 1; bases outside the gene matches: 4. Looked up from germline, CDR1 is SEHNR and CDR2 is FQNEAQ (reference sequence). The CDR3 is 13 amino acids. The full variable domain, with the rest looked up from reference TRBV7-9 and TRBJ2-5, is DTGVSQNPRHKITKRGQNVTFRCDPISEHNRLYWYRQTLGQGPEFLTYFQNEAQLEKSRLLSDRFSAERPKGSFSTLEIQRTEQGDSAMYLCAAGTGVQETQYFGPGTRLLVL.

CDR3 residues: CASEIYRGSQETQYF. Written as DNA, the CDR3 is TGTGCCAGCGAGATTTATAGGGGGAGCCAAGAGACCCAGTACTTC. The V gene is TRBV6-1, the J gene TRBJ2-5; possibly TRBD1 for D (6 bases). The germline CDR1 and CDR2 sequences are MNHNS and SASEGT. V lost 8 bases and J 1 base, leaving 17 bases between the germline ends. This CDR3 has 15 residues.

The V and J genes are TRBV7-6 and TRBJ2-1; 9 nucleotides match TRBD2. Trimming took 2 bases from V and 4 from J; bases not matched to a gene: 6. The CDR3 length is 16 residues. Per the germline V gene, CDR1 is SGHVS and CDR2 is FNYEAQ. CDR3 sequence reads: CASSLRSSGVYNEQFF. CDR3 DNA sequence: TGTGCCAGCAGCTTACGTTCTAGCGGGGTATACAATGAGCAGTTCTTC.

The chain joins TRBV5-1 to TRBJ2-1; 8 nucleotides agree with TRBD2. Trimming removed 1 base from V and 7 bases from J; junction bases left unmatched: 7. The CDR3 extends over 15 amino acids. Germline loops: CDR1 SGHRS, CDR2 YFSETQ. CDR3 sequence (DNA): TGCGCCAGCAGCTTGAGCGGGAGAAATTGGAATGAGCAGTTCTTC. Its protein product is CASSLSGRNWNEQFF. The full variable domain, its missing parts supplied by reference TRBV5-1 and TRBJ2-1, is KAGVTQTPRYLIKTRGQQVTLSCSPISGHRSVSWYQQTPGQGLQFLFEYFSETQRNKGNFPGRFSGRQFSNSRSEMNVSTLELGDSALYLCASSLSGRNWNEQFFGPGTRLTVL.

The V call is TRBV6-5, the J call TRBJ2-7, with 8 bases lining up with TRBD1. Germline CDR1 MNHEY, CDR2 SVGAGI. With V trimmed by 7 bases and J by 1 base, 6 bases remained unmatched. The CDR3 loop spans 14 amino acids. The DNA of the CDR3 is TGTGCCAGCATTGGACAGGGATCTTCCTACGAGCAGTACTTC. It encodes CASIGQGSSYEQYF.

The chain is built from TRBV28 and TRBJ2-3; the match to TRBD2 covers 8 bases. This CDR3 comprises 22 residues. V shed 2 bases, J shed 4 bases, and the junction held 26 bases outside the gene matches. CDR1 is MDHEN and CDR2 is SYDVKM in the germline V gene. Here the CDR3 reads CASSLPPAGVRAYEKRADTQYF. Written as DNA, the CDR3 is TGTGCCAGCAGTTTACCTCCAGCGGGAGTTCGGGCGTATGAAAAACGGGCAGATACGCAGTATTTT.

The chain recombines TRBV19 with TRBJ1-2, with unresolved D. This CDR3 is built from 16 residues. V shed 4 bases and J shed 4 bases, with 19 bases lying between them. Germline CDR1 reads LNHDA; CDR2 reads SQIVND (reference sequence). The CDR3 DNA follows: TGTGCCAGTAGTACCGTCGACCGGGGAGGGAGCTATGGCTACACCTTC. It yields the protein CASSTVDRGGSYGYTF. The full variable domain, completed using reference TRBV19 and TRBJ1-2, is DGGITQSPKYLFRKEGQNVTLSCEQNLNHDAMYWYRQDPGQGLRLIYYSQIVNDFQKGDIAEGYSVSREKKESFPLTVTSAQKNPTAFYLCASSTVDRGGSYGYTFGSGTRLTVV.

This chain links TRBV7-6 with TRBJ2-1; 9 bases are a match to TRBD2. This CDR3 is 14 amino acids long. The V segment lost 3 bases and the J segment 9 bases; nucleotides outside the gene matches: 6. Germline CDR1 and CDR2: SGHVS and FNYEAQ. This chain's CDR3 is CASSFAGGPGEQFF. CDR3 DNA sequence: TGTGCCAGCAGCTTCGCGGGAGGGCCGGGTGAGCAGTTCTTC.

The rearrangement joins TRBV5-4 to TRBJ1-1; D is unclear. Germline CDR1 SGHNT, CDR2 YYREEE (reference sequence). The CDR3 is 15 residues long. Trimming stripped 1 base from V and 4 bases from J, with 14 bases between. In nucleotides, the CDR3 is TGTGCCAGCAGCTTGTCTATGGGGTCGGGCACTGAAGCTTTCTTT. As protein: CASSLSMGSGTEAFF.

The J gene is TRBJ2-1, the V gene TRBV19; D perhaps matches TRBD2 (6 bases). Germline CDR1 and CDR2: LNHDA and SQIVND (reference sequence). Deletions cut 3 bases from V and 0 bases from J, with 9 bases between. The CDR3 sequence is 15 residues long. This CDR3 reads CASSIGGISYNEQFF. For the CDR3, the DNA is TGTGCCAGTAGTATCGGAGGGATCTCCTACAATGAGCAGTTCTTC.

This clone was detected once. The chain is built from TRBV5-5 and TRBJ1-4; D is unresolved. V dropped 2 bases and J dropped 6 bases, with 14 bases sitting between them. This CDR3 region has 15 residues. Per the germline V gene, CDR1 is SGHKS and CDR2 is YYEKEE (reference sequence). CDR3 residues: CASSFRGVVDEKLFF. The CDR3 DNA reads TGTGCCAGCAGCTTCCGAGGAGTTGTAGATGAAAAACTGTTTTTT. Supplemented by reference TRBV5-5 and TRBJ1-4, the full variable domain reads DAGVTQSPTHLIKTRGQQVTLRCSPISGHKSVSWYQQVLGQGPQFIFQYYEKEERGRGNFPDRFSARQFPNYSSELNVNALLLGDSALYLCASSFRGVVDEKLFFGSGTQLSVL.

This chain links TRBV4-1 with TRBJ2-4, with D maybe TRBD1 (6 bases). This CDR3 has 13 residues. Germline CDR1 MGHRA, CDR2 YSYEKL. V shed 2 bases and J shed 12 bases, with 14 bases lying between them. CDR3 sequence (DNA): TGCGCCAGCAGCCAAAGTACAGGGAAGGCTCAGTACTTC. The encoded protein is CASSQSTGKAQYF.